These T cell receptor beta chains were read from a single sample in a study of cytomegalovirus exposure and HLA in healthy donors. The method was immunoSEQ multiplex PCR; TCRdb's version includes in-frame clones alone and lacks a portion of them. Of around 190,000 clones listed, roughly 9.5% were seen once; the top ten hold approximately 1.4%. The sample was PBMCs. These receptors all stem from a woman in her thirties in good health and CMV-seropositive. The conserved cysteine and the conserved F or W are not part of the CDR3 here. Size values are once, few and many counts, or a class for expanded clones, and some rows have none.

j_gene,abundance,v_gene,CDR3aa
TRBJ2-7,NA,TRBV11-3,ASSPRGGPGEQY
TRBJ2-1,NA,TRBV5-6,ASRANNEQF
TRBJ2-7,NA,TRBV15,ATSTLGYGGTSHEQY
TRBJ2-7,few,TRBV7-7,ASSVTGLHEQY
TRBJ1-1,NA,TRBV27,ASTPYRGGEAF
TRBJ2-3,NA,TRBV5-1,ASSPALGLESDTQY
TRBJ1-5,NA,TRBV30,ARSWGGLGNQPQH
NA,NA,TRBV10-2,ASSGRGVNEQF
NA,few,TRBV10-1,ASSLAGGHEQY
TRBJ2-7,NA,TRBV19,ASSSPYKQY
TRBJ2-2,few,TRBV10-3,AISGAQGAPTGELF
TRBJ1-2,few,TRBV5-6,ASSLERTGGYT
TRBJ1-1,NA,TRBV7-7,ASSRTVNTEAF
TRBJ2-6,few,TRBV2,ASRYPRDRGTGANVLT